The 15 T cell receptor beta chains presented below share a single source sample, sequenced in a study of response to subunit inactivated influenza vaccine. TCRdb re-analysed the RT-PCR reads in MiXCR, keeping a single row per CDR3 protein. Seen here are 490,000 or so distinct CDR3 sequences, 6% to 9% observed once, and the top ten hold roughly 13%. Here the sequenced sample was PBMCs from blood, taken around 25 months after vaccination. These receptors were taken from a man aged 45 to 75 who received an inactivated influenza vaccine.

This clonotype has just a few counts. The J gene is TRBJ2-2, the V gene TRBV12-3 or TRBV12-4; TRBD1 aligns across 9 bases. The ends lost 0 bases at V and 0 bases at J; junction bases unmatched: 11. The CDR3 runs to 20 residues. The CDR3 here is CASSLALGGTGRPNTGELFF. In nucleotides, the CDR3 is TGTGCCAGCAGTTTAGCGCTTGGCGGGACAGGGAGGCCGAACACCGGGGAGCTGTTTTTT.

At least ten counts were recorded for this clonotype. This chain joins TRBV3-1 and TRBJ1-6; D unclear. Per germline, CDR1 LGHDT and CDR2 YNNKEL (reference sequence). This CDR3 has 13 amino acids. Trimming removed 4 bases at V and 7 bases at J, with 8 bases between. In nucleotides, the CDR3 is TGTGCCAGCAGCCGACTGGAAAATTCACCCCTCCACTTT. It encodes CASSRLENSPLHF.

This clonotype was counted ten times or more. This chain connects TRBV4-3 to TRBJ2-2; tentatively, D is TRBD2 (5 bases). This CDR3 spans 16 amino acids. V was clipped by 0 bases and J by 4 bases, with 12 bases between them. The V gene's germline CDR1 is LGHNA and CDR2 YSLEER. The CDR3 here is CASSQDGLAGTGELFF. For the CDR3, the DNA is TGCGCCAGCAGCCAAGATGGTCTAGCAGGCACCGGGGAGCTGTTTTTT.

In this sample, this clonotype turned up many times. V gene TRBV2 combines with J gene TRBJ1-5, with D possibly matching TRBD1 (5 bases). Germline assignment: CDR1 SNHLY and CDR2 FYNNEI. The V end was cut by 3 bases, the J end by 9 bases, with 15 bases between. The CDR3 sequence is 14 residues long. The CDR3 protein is CASSEIGQRGPQHF. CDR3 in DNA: TGTGCCAGCAGTGAGATTGGTCAGAGGGGGCCCCAGCATTTT.

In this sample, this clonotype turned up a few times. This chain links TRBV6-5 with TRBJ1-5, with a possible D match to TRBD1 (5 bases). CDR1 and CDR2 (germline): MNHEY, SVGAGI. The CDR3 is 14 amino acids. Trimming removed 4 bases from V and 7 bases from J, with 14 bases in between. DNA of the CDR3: TGTGCCAGCAGTTCCCAGGGTTCGGGCCAGCCCCAGCATTTT. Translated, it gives CASSSQGSGQPQHF.

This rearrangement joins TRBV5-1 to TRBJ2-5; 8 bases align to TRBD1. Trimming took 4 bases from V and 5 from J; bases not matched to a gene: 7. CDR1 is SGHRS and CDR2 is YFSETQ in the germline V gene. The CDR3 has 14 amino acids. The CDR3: CASSDDRGTETQYF. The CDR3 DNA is TGCGCCAGCAGCGATGACAGGGGAACGGAGACCCAGTACTTC. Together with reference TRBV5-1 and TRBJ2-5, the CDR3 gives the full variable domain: KAGVTQTPRYLIKTRGQQVTLSCSPISGHRSVSWYQQTPGQGLQFLFEYFSETQRNKGNFPGRFSGRQFSNSRSEMNVSTLELGDSALYLCASSDDRGTETQYFGPGTRLLVL.

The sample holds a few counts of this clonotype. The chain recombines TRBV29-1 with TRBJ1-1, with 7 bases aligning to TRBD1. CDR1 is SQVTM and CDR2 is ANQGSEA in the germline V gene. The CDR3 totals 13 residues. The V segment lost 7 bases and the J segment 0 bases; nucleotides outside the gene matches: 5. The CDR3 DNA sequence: TGCAGCGGAGGACAGGCCATGAACACTGAAGCTTTCTTT. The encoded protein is CSGGQAMNTEAFF.

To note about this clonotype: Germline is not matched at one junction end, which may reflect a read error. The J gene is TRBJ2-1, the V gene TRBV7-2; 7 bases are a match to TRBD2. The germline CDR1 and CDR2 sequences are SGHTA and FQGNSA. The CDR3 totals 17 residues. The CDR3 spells CASSLRWGGGQNNEQFF. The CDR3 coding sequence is TGTGCCAGCAGCCTCCGGTGGGGGGGAGGGCAGAACAATGAGCAGTTCTTT.

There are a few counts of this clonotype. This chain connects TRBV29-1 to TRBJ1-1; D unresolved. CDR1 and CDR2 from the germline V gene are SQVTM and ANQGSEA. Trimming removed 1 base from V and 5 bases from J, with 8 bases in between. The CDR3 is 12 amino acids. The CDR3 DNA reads TGCAGCGTTGAAGTGACAAAGACTGAAGCTTTCTTT. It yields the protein CSVEVTKTEAFF.

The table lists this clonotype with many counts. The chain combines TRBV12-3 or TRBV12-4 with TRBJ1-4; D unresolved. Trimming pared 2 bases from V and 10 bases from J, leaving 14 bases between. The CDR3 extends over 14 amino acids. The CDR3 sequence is CASSLRAAGRKLFF. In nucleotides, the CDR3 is TGTGCCAGCAGTTTAAGGGCAGCCGGTAGAAAACTGTTTTTT.

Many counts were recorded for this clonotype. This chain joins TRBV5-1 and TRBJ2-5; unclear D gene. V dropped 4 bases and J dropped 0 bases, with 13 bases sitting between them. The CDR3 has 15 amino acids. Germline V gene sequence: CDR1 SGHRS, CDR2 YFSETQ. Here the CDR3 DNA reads TGCGCCAGCAGCACTCCTCTTGATGACCAAGAGACCCAGTACTTC. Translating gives CASSTPLDDQETQYF.

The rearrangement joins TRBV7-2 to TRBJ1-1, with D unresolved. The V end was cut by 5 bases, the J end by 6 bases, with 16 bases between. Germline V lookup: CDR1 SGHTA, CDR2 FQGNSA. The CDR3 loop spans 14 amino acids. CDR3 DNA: TGTGCCAGCAGCCAACAGATTTATAGCGCTGAAGCTTTCTTT. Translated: CASSQQIYSAEAFF.

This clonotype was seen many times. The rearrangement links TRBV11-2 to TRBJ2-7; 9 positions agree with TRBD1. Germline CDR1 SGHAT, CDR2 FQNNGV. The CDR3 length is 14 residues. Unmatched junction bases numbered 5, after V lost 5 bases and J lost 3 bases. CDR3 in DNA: TGTGCCAGCAGCCCGTTGACAGGGGGCTACGAGCAGTACTTC. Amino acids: CASSPLTGGYEQYF.

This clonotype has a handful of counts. The CDR3 region is CASSLRTGRQYF. The CDR3 region has the DNA TGTGCCAGCAGCTTAAGGACAGGTCGGCAGTACTTC. This sequence joins TRBV7-2 and TRBJ2-7; 7 nucleotides align to TRBD1. Germline CDR1 SGHTA, CDR2 FQGNSA. The CDR3 is made up of 12 amino acids. J was trimmed by 9 bases and V by 2 bases; bases with no gene match: 4.

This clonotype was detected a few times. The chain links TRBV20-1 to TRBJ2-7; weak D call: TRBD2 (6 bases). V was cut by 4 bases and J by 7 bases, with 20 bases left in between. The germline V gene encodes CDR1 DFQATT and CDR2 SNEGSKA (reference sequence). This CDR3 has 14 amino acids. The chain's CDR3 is CSAMSGTSSEEQYF. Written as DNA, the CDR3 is TGCAGTGCTATGTCCGGGACTTCCTCGGAGGAGCAGTACTTC.